This TCR beta chain derives from a study of cytomegalovirus exposure and HLA in healthy donors. Sequenced by immunoSEQ multiplex PCR; TCRdb stores in-frame clones only, minus some. The sample consists of under 350,000 clones, around 85% of them appearing once. V was cut by 1 base and J by 8 bases, with 17 bases left in between. The CDR3 consists of 14 residues. Germline V gives CDR1 GTSNPN, CDR2 SVGIG (reference sequence). The sequence was obtained from a woman under 30 in good health and CMV-seronegative. This sequence joins TRBV30 and TRBJ1-2, with TRBD1 as a possible D gene (6 bases). The sequencing input was PBMCs. CDR3 nucleotide sequence: TGTGCCTGGAGTGATACAGGGTATCGTTTGGGCTACACCTTC. Amino acids: CAWSDTGYRLGYTF.